This TCR beta chain was identified in a study of blood T cell repertoires in COVID-19. Libraries were prepared by immunoSEQ multiplex PCR; TCRdb keeps only in-frame clonotypes and omits some of them. The sample consists of 250,000 to 300,000 clones, about nine tenths of them appearing once. The CDR3 is 16 residues long. Trimming cost V 2 bases and J 8 bases; bases outside gene matches: 9. Germline V gives CDR1 MNHEY, CDR2 SVGEGT. Sequencing was carried out using peripheral blood. The sequence was collected from a woman between 50 and 59 years old who had recovered from COVID-19. J is TRBJ1-4 and V is TRBV6-2 or TRBV6-3; 9 nucleotides agree with TRBD1. The CDR3 DNA is TGTGCCAGCAGTTACACCCGGGACAGGGACGGCGAAAAACTGTTTTTT. This sequence encodes CASSYTRDRDGEKLFF.